These T cell receptor beta chains were read from a single sample in a study of T cell responses to AZD1222 COVID-19 vaccine. This table comes from immunoSEQ multiplex PCR, and its TCRdb copy is limited to in-frame clones, with some not included. The sample includes some 140,000 clones, 80% to 95% of them seen just once. The starting material was peripheral blood, obtained on day 0 of AZD1222 vaccination. The receptor set was obtained from an adult in good health. The CDR3 runs from the conserved cysteine through the conserved F or W. D genes are given only for firm matches. Part of the rows lack a size; the others show once, few, many or a class for expanded clones.

>.|.|TRBV11-2
CASENSLGGSPLHF
>.|.|TRBV5-1
CASSWSPGQTYEQYF
>TRBD1|.|TRBV19
CASSIRQGYGYTF
>.|.|TRBV7-2
CASSLSGESDGYTF
>.|once|TRBV4-2
CASSHAFPGVTDTQYF
>.|.|TRBV15
CATSRDIGRTGELFF
>.|.|TRBV10-1
CASQEKTGELFF
>TRBD1|.|TRBV5-6
CASSLTGGVGNSPLHF
>.|.|TRBV4-2
CASSQEPWPAGIEKLFF
>TRBD1|.|TRBV5-1
CASSFDRGSEAFF
>.|.|TRBV30
CAWSPHLNTEAFF
>.|few|TRBV28
CATWTGANYGYTF
>.|.|TRBV6-5
CASTDGGPQHF
>.|.|TRBV27
CASSLSGLGYEQYF
>.|.|TRBV19
CASSIQGYSKNIQYF
>.|.|TRBV7-2
CASSLVGRGTDEQYF
>.|.|TRBV3-1/TRBV3-2
CASSQVGYGQNTEAFF
>.|few|TRBV18
CASSPGNSNQPQHF
>TRBD1|few|TRBV4-3
CASSQVGTGNNQPQHF
>.|.|TRBV5-1
CASTSGFNEKLFF
>.|.|TRBV7-8
CASSLRQAPQETQYF
>TRBD1|.|TRBV3-1/TRBV3-2
CASSQAFGQGADGYTF
>.|.|TRBV28
CASSRPGSSGQPQHF
>TRBD2|.|TRBV4-2
CASSYGLGSYEQYF
>.|.|TRBV7-2
CASSLVGQASGNTIYF
>TRBD1|.|TRBV24-1
CATKKGQHNEQFF
>.|.|TRBV7-9
CASSLWGYEQYF
>.|.|TRBV15
CATSRTPGRPHSYNEQFF
>.|.|TRBV30
CAWSGAGRFPGNTIYF
>.|once|TRBV5-5
CASSLTGTTYNSPLHF
>TRBD1|.|TRBV27
CASSSGQPGDSPLHF
>.|.|TRBV5-1
CASSLEGPGGYTF
>TRBD1|.|TRBV23-1
CASKKGQGFREKLFF
>.|few|TRBV7-9
CASSLVSGTYEQYF
>.|.|TRBV5-4
CASSLGLGHAQETQYF
>.|.|TRBV7-8
CASAQGSGAPYEQYF
>.|.|TRBV3-1/TRBV3-2
CASSQDLGSGELFF
>TRBD2|.|TRBV30
CAWTSGSETQYF
>TRBD2|few|TRBV6-2/TRBV6-3
CASSLVLEREGINEQFF
>TRBD2|.|TRBV5-1
CASSLLLAGGSSQFF
>.|.|TRBV7-9
CASSGSYEQYF
>TRBD2|.|TRBV9
CASSVGASGTYEQYF
>.|.|TRBV2
CASETPLMNTEAFF
>.|.|TRBV7-2
CASSSHTDTQYF
>.|.|TRBV20-1
CSAREVDYTF
>.|once|TRBV7-8
CASSVGLPGADTQYF
>.|.|TRBV9
CASSVGNTGELFF
>TRBD2|.|TRBV7-9
CASSDWVAGGSHEQYF
>.|.|TRBV12-3/TRBV12-4
CASKGINTEAFF
>TRBD2|.|TRBV13
CASSWRTSGRTDTQYF
>TRBD1|.|TRBV9
CASSVGTGTAFTDTQYF
>.|.|TRBV2
CASSGSGRGVDEQYF
>TRBD1|.|TRBV12-5
CASGLDLGQGAQVNEKLFF
>TRBD1|few|TRBV28
CASSPPGTGPLAIQPQHF